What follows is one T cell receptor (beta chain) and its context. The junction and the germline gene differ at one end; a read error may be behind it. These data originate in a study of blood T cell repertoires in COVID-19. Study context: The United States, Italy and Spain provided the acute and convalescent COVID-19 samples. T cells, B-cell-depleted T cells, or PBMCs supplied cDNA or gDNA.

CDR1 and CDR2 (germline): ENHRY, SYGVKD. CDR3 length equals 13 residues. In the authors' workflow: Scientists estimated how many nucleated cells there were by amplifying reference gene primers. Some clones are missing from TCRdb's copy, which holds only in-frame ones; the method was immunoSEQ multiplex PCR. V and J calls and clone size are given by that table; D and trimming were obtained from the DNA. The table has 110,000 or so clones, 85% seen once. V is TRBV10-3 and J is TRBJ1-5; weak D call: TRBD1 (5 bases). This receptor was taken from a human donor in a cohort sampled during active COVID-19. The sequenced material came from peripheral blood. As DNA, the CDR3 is TGTGCCATCAGTGACCAGGACAATCGGCCCCAGCATTTT. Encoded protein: CAISDQDNRPQHF.